These 30 T cell receptor beta chains were sequenced from one sample in a study of blood T cell repertoires in COVID-19. Libraries were prepared by immunoSEQ multiplex PCR; TCRdb keeps only in-frame clonotypes and omits some of them. This repertoire shows a few hundred thousand clones, about nine tenths found once; its top ten account for about 4.5%. Sequences were obtained from peripheral blood. The receptors come from a man between 45 and 60 years old with acute or convalescent COVID-19.

The V call is TRBV7-2, the J call TRBJ2-1; 7 bases line up with TRBD1. Germline V gene data show CDR1 as SGHTA and CDR2 as FQGNSA. After removal of 5 bases from V and 7 bases from J, the junction contained 8 bases not matched to a gene. The CDR3 has 14 residues. CDR3 region: CASSPGTAPNEQFF. Here the CDR3 DNA reads TGTGCCAGCAGCCCGGGGACAGCCCCTAATGAGCAGTTCTTC.

The V and J genes are TRBV12-5 and TRBJ1-5, with unresolved D. There are 15 residues in the CDR3. Germline V gene data show CDR1 as LGHNT and CDR2 as FRNRAP. V was shortened by 1 base and J by 4 bases, with 11 bases between the two germline ends. The CDR3: CASGLATPGNQPQHF. The CDR3, as DNA: TGTGCTAGTGGTTTGGCTACTCCGGGAAATCAGCCCCAGCATTTT.

This clone was seen just once. This rearrangement joins TRBV6-6 to TRBJ1-3; 8 positions match TRBD1. The V and J ends lost 2 bases and 2 bases, in that order; junction bases with no gene match: 2. The CDR3 sequence is 15 residues long. The germline gives CDR1 MNHNY, CDR2 SVGAGI (reference sequence). For the CDR3, the DNA is TGTGCCAGCAGTTACACGGGACAGGCTGGAAACACCATATATTTT. As protein: CASSYTGQAGNTIYF.

V and J are TRBV7-9 and TRBJ1-1; D remains ambiguous. Germline CDR1 SEHNR, CDR2 FQNEAQ (reference sequence). The CDR3 length is 15 residues. V was clipped by 5 bases and J by 2 bases, with 15 bases between them. In DNA, the CDR3 is TGTGCCAGCAGCCAGTCGCAGGCGAGTAACACTGAAGCTTTCTTT. Residues: CASSQSQASNTEAFF.

This chain joins TRBV7-9 and TRBJ2-7; 8 bases agree with TRBD1. Unmatched junction bases numbered 10, after V lost 1 base and J lost 2 bases. The CDR3 length is 17 residues. Germline V gene sequence: CDR1 SEHNR, CDR2 FQNEAQ (reference sequence). DNA of the CDR3: TGTGCCAGCAGCTTAGGGGTACCGGGACAGGTGACCTACGAGCAGTACTTC. Translation gives CASSLGVPGQVTYEQYF. Filled out from reference TRBV7-9 and TRBJ2-7, the complete variable domain reads DTGVSQNPRHKITKRGQNVTFRCDPISEHNRLYWYRQTLGQGPEFLTYFQNEAQLEKSRLLSDRFSAERPKGSFSTLEIQRTEQGDSAMYLCASSLGVPGQVTYEQYFGPGTRLTVT.

The chain recombines TRBV29-1 with TRBJ1-2; TRBD1 matches at 7 bases. The CDR3 sequence is 16 residues long. The junction had 18 bases not matched to a gene; V was cut back by 4 bases and J by 7 bases. The germline V gene has CDR1 SQVTM and CDR2 ANQGSEA. The CDR3 coding sequence is TGCAGCGTTGTCCAACCAACTTACAGGGGAGGCAGTGGCTACACCTTC. Amino acids: CSVVQPTYRGGSGYTF.

This chain joins TRBV6-5 and TRBJ2-7; D might be TRBD2 (6 bases). Per germline, CDR1 MNHEY and CDR2 SVGAGI. There are 15 residues in the CDR3. The V end was cut by 9 bases, the J end by 6 bases, with 24 bases between. The CDR3 is CASRKRLEGAGEQYF. The CDR3 DNA reads as TGTGCCAGTCGTAAAAGGTTGGAGGGCGCTGGCGAGCAGTACTTC.

Comment on this clone: The sample holds other DNA sequences that translate to the same CDR3. The chain uses TRBV6-5 and TRBJ1-1; 7 bases align to TRBD1. This CDR3 is 14 amino acids long. Losses at the gene ends were 5 bases for V and 0 bases for J; bases not matched to a gene: 3. CDR1 MNHEY and CDR2 SVGAGI come from the germline V gene. CDR3 nucleotides: TGTGCCAGCAGTCCCGGGACAGTGAACACTGAAGCTTTCTTT. It codes for CASSPGTVNTEAFF.

The CDR3 spells CASSYEGAYGYTF. CDR3 bases: TGTGCCAGCAGTTACGAGGGGGCCTATGGCTACACCTTC. The J gene is TRBJ1-2, the V gene TRBV6-5; 7 bases are a match to TRBD1. The V gene end was trimmed by 2 bases and the J gene end by 4 bases; junction bases not matched to a gene: 1. The length of the CDR3 is 13 residues. Germline V gene data show CDR1 as MNHEY and CDR2 as SVGAGI.

This clone has just one count. The chain has TRBV6-1 and TRBJ1-1; D remains ambiguous. This CDR3 is 13 amino acids long. V gave up 2 bases and J gave up 7 bases, with 11 bases separating them. Germline V CDR1 and CDR2: MNHNS, SASEGT. The CDR3 DNA reads TGTGCCAGCAGTGAAATAGAGGCTTTTGAAGCTTTCTTT. Its translation: CASSEIEAFEAFF.

The V and J genes are TRBV12-3 or TRBV12-4 and TRBJ2-7, with 8 bases fitting TRBD1. CDR3 length: 13 residues. V trimming: 3 bases; J trimming: 6 bases; junction bases outside the gene matches: 4. CDR3 nucleotide sequence: TGTGCCAGCAGTTTTGGACAGGGAACCGAGCAGTACTTC. Its translation is CASSFGQGTEQYF.

The chain employs TRBV10-2 and TRBJ1-3; 8 bases agree with TRBD1. The CDR3 is 14 amino acids. The germline V gene encodes CDR1 WSHSY and CDR2 SAAADI. J was trimmed by 2 bases and V by 8 bases; bases with no gene match: 5. The CDR3 here is CASGQGTTGNTIYF. In nucleotides, the CDR3 is TGCGCCAGCGGACAGGGCACGACTGGAAACACCATATATTTT.

This rearrangement joins TRBV4-2 to TRBJ1-2, with D perhaps TRBD1 (5 bases). The CDR3 contains 16 residues. The ends were cut back, 1 base at V and 3 bases at J, with 15 bases in the middle. Germline V gene sequence: CDR1 LGHNA, CDR2 YNFKEQ. CDR3 DNA sequence: TGTGCCAGCAGCCAAGGACTTCAGGGTAGAGACTATGGCTACACCTTC. As protein: CASSQGLQGRDYGYTF.

V is TRBV3-1 (or the pseudogene TRBV3-2) and J is TRBJ1-3; 7 bases are shared with TRBD1. V lost 0 bases, J lost 7 bases, and 9 bases stayed unmatched. The CDR3 is 16 amino acids. Germline V gene lookup returns CDR1 LGHDT and CDR2 YNNKEL (reference sequence). Written as DNA, the CDR3 is TGTGCCAGCAGCCAAGATGCCACAGGGGTTCGCAACACCATATATTTT. Its translation is CASSQDATGVRNTIYF.

This rearrangement joins TRBV5-4 to TRBJ1-1; D gene unclear. The germline V gene has CDR1 SGHNT and CDR2 YYREEE (reference sequence). V was cut by 0 bases and J by 10 bases, with 13 bases left in between. This CDR3 has 13 residues. CDR3 region: CASSLGDGGTAFF. CDR3 DNA: TGTGCCAGCAGCTTGGGGGATGGAGGAACAGCTTTCTTT.

The chain employs TRBV6-5 and TRBJ1-1; D is unclear. V was shortened by 9 bases and J by 1 base, with 12 bases between the two germline ends. The CDR3 has 13 amino acids. Germline CDR1 and CDR2: MNHEY and SVGAGI. The CDR3 nucleotides are TGTGCCAGTAGTCGAGAAAGGAACACTGAAGCTTTCTTT. This codes for CASSRERNTEAFF.

This chain links TRBV11-2 with TRBJ1-6, with D perhaps TRBD1 (6 bases). Germline values: CDR1 SGHAT, CDR2 FQNNGV. V was cut by 5 bases and J by 9 bases, with 20 bases left in between. The length of the CDR3 is 16 residues. CDR3 in amino acids: CASSPPPGGLGSPLHF. In DNA form, the CDR3 reads TGTGCCAGCAGCCCCCCCCCGGGGGGCTTGGGTTCACCCCTCCACTTT.

The rearrangement uses TRBV29-1 and TRBJ1-2, with 8 bases aligning to TRBD1. CDR3 length: 13 residues. Germline loops: CDR1 SQVTM, CDR2 ANQGSEA. The J segment lost 8 bases and the V segment lost 4 bases, leaving 9 bases of the junction unmatched. The chain's CDR3 is CSVAMTGDSGYTF. In DNA, the CDR3 is TGCAGCGTTGCGATGACAGGGGACAGCGGCTACACCTTC.

This chain connects TRBV14 to TRBJ2-7; 10 bases are a match to TRBD1. The germline V gene has CDR1 SGHDN and CDR2 FVKESK. V lost 4 bases, J lost 5 bases, and 8 bases stayed unmatched. The CDR3 extends over 15 amino acids. CDR3 amino acids: CASSPLGQGEDEQYF. CDR3 coding DNA: TGTGCCAGCAGCCCACTAGGACAGGGGGAAGACGAGCAGTACTTC.

This chain joins TRBV27 and TRBJ1-6; weak D call: TRBD1 (6 bases). V lost 3 bases, J lost 7 bases, and 19 bases lay in between. Germline V gene data show CDR1 as MNHEY and CDR2 as SMNVEV (reference sequence). This CDR3 is built from 17 residues. CDR3 in DNA: TGTGCCAGCAGTTTCTCGCGACGGGGGGCGGAAAATTCACCCCTCCACTTT. Amino acid sequence: CASSFSRRGAENSPLHF.

This clone was observed a handful of times. The V gene is TRBV19, the J gene TRBJ1-5; possible D gene TRBD1, 6 bases. The V gene lost 3 bases and the J gene lost 9 bases, with 21 bases spanning the gap. CDR3 size: 16 residues. CDR1 is LNHDA and CDR2 is SQIVND in the germline V gene (reference sequence). DNA of the CDR3: TGTGCCAGTAGTATGTTACCAGGGGTGGTAACACCGCCCCAGCATTTT. Protein product: CASSMLPGVVTPPQHF.

This chain joins TRBV5-1 and TRBJ1-1, with D possibly TRBD1 on 5 matching bases. The CDR3 spans 16 residues. Per the germline V gene, CDR1 is SGHRS and CDR2 is YFSETQ. V was pared by 0 bases and J by 0 bases, with 12 bases between. As DNA, the CDR3 is TGCGCCAGCAGCTTGGGGGGCCAGGGATTGAACACTGAAGCTTTCTTT. This translates into CASSLGGQGLNTEAFF.

J is TRBJ2-2 and V is TRBV14, with 12 bases identical to TRBD1. The germline gives CDR1 SGHDN, CDR2 FVKESK. CDR3 size: 17 residues. The junction had 8 bases not matched to a gene; V was cut back by 4 bases and J by 5 bases. The CDR3 here is CASSPTRDRGQTGELFF. CDR3 nucleotides: TGTGCCAGCAGCCCTACACGGGACAGGGGGCAAACCGGGGAGCTGTTTTTT.

A single count supports this clone. The chain uses TRBV14 and TRBJ1-1; 7 nucleotides line up with TRBD1. The V gene's germline CDR1 is SGHDN and CDR2 FVKESK. The CDR3 has 17 amino acids. J gave up 1 base and V 6 bases, and 14 bases lay outside the gene matches. The CDR3 region is CASSSDRLLSGNTEAFF. The CDR3 DNA is TGTGCCAGCAGTTCGGACAGGCTTTTATCCGGGAACACTGAAGCTTTCTTT. The full variable domain, with the rest looked up from reference TRBV14 and TRBJ1-1, is EAGVTQFPSHSVIEKGQTVTLRCDPISGHDNLYWYRRVMGKEIKFLLHFVKESKQDESGMPNNRFLAERTGGTYSTLKVQPAELEDSGVYFCASSSDRLLSGNTEAFFGQGTRLTVV.

The rearrangement links TRBV20-1 to TRBJ2-7; D might be TRBD2 (6 bases). V was pared by 4 bases and J by 5 bases, with 9 bases between. The germline CDR1 and CDR2 sequences are DFQATT and SNEGSKA (reference sequence). CDR3 length equals 11 residues. Here the CDR3 DNA reads TGCAGTGCTACTGGGAGGAACGAGCAGTACTTC. It codes for CSATGRNEQYF.

V gene TRBV11-1 combines with J gene TRBJ1-1; 7 bases map to TRBD1. Trimming removed 4 bases from V and 0 bases from J; junction bases left unmatched: 5. Germline lookup yields CDR1 SGHAT and CDR2 FQDESV (reference sequence). This CDR3 is 15 amino acids long. For the CDR3, the DNA is TGTGCCAGCAGCTCCCGCAGGGGGATGAACACTGAAGCTTTCTTT. It specifies CASSSRRGMNTEAFF.

The CDR3 DNA reads as TGTGCCAGTAGTATAGAAAGTTGGCAGAATAGCAATCAGCCCCAGCATTTT. It encodes CASSIESWQNSNQPQHF. This chain links TRBV19 with TRBJ1-5; D remains ambiguous. The V gene lost 0 bases and the J gene lost 0 bases, with 12 bases spanning the gap. The CDR3 covers 17 residues. Germline-derived CDR1 and CDR2 are LNHDA and SQIVND (reference sequence).

The V call is TRBV7-8, the J call TRBJ1-1; 7 nucleotides match TRBD1. Germline V CDR1 and CDR2: SGHVS, FQNEAQ. Germline trimming cut 4 bases from V and 1 base from J; bases unmatched to any gene: 3. This CDR3 spans 14 amino acids. The CDR3 bases are TGTGCCAGCAGCTGGGGACAGCAGAACACTGAAGCTTTCTTT. Translation: CASSWGQQNTEAFF.

The genes are TRBV19 and TRBJ1-5; D is perhaps TRBD1 (5 bases). CDR1 and CDR2 (germline): LNHDA, SQIVND (reference sequence). The length of the CDR3 is 14 residues. The V end lost 10 bases, the J end lost 4 bases, and 17 bases lay between the germline ends. CDR3 DNA sequence: TGTGCCACATCACCCGGGGGGGAAAATCAGCCCCAGCATTTT. It is translated as CATSPGGENQPQHF.

The V call is TRBV28, the J call TRBJ2-7; 10 positions agree with TRBD1. Germline-derived CDR1 and CDR2 are MDHEN and SYDVKM. The CDR3 length is 12 residues. CDR3 nucleotides: TGTGGTTCGGGACAGGGGTACTACGAGCAGTACTTC. Protein product: CGSGQGYYEQYF.